One sample yielded the 28 T cell receptor beta chains listed below, sequenced in a study of type 1 regulatory T cells. These TCRs are of unknown antigen specificity. TCRdb re-called the reads with MiXCR, one entry per CDR3 protein. Among approximately 77,000 distinct CDR3 sequences listed, less than 25% were seen once. General observations from the study: Compared with non-Tr1 cells, Tr1 cells showed a narrower TCR repertoire.

What was sequenced was cultured type 1 regulatory T (Tr1) cells, either the whole culture or a sorted fraction (not recorded which). The source of these receptors is a human donor in good health.

This clonotype appeared a few times. The rearrangement links TRBV5-1 to TRBJ2-1, with 8 bases lining up with TRBD1. This CDR3 has 15 residues. Germline trimming cut 4 bases from V and 8 bases from J; bases unmatched to any gene: 11. Looked up from germline, CDR1 is SGHRS and CDR2 is YFSETQ. The CDR3 DNA is TGCGCCAGCAGCCGGGGACAGGCGGAGATCCATGAGCAGTTCTTC. Its translation: CASSRGQAEIHEQFF.

The chain uses TRBV12-3 or TRBV12-4 and TRBJ2-5, with D perhaps matching TRBD1 or TRBD2 (5 bases each). V gave up 5 bases and J gave up 5 bases, with 12 bases separating them. CDR3 length: 13 residues. CDR3 residues: CASSLGAVETQYF. Written as DNA, the CDR3 is TGTGCCAGCAGTCTCGGGGCTGTCGAGACCCAGTACTTC.

This clonotype was counted a few times. The chain joins TRBV5-1 to TRBJ2-4; D is perhaps TRBD1 (6 bases). The CDR3 is 15 residues long. Germline values: CDR1 SGHRS, CDR2 YFSETQ. The V and J ends lost 0 bases and 8 bases respectively, with 15 bases between them. The CDR3 loop reads CASSLEAGVMDIQYF. The DNA for the CDR3 is TGCGCCAGCAGCTTGGAGGCAGGGGTTATGGACATTCAGTACTTC.

The chain employs TRBV9 and TRBJ2-7; 8 nucleotides agree with TRBD2. Trimming at V came to 3 bases and at J to 3 bases, leaving 2 bases not matched to a gene. The germline V gene encodes CDR1 SGDLS and CDR2 YYNGEE. The CDR3 runs to 13 residues. Here the CDR3 reads CASSEGLGYEQYF. CDR3 DNA: TGTGCCAGCAGCGAGGGACTAGGCTACGAGCAGTACTTC.

This clonotype was recorded a few times. Here the CDR3 reads CASRHRLAGGEQYF. The CDR3 DNA follows: TGTGCCAGCAGACATAGACTAGCGGGAGGCGAGCAGTACTTC. The V gene is TRBV13, the J gene TRBJ2-7; 13 positions match TRBD2. CDR3 length equals 14 residues. Germline V gene lookup returns CDR1 PRHDT and CDR2 FYEKMQ (reference sequence). V dropped 6 bases and J dropped 6; count of bases not matched to a gene: 5.

The chain carries TRBV12-3 or TRBV12-4 and TRBJ2-1; D might be TRBD2 (6 bases). V lost 0 bases and J 4 bases, leaving 13 bases between the germline ends. This CDR3 comprises 16 residues. The CDR3 nucleotides are TGTGCCAGCAGTTTAGCTCTTAGCGGAATTTACAATGAGCAGTTCTTC. Its protein product is CASSLALSGIYNEQFF.

The J gene is TRBJ2-3, the V gene TRBV27, with D perhaps matching TRBD2 (6 bases). The CDR3 sequence is 15 residues long. Trimming took off 0 bases at V and 2 bases at J, with 9 bases between the two ends. Germline CDR1 reads MNHEY; CDR2 reads SMNVEV (reference sequence). The CDR3 DNA is TGTGCCAGCAGTTTATCGGGACTCCCCACAGATACGCAGTATTTT. This gives the protein CASSLSGLPTDTQYF.

This clonotype was detected only a few times. J is TRBJ1-1 and V is TRBV18; the D gene is possibly TRBD1 (6 bases). The V end was cut by 3 bases, the J end by 7 bases, with 18 bases between. The germline V gene has CDR1 KGHSH and CDR2 LQKENI. This CDR3 has 15 amino acids. The CDR3 loop is CASSPTIDRSNEAFF. CDR3 sequence (DNA): TGTGCCAGCTCACCTACAATCGACAGGTCTAATGAAGCTTTCTTT.

About this clonotype itself: This may be a read error, as it is one base from a much larger clone. V usage is TRBV18 and J usage is TRBJ1-2; D ambiguous. Looked up from germline, CDR1 is KGHSH and CDR2 is LQKENI. This CDR3 spans 14 amino acids. The CDR3 DNA is TGTGCCAACTCACCAACAAAGGGAGTCTATGGCTACACCTTC. Translation gives CANSPTKGVYGYTF.

This clonotype was picked up many times. V usage is TRBV20-1 and J usage is TRBJ2-3, with D perhaps TRBD2 (6 bases). Looked up from germline, CDR1 is DFQATT and CDR2 is SNEGSKA (reference sequence). The germline V and J ends were trimmed by 2 bases and 4 bases, with 10 bases remaining between them. The CDR3 extends over 13 amino acids. The CDR3 region is CSARFGGADTQYF. CDR3 sequence (DNA): TGCAGTGCTAGATTTGGCGGGGCAGATACGCAGTATTTT.

V is TRBV21-1 and J is TRBJ1-1. TRBV21-1 is termed a pseudogene. The CDR3 has 12 residues. The CDR3 spells CASSTSRGAAFF. The CDR3 region has the DNA TGTGCCAGCAGCACTAGCAGGGGGGCCGCTTTCTTT.

This chain connects TRBV20-1 to TRBJ2-2, with TRBD2 identical over 10 bases. The CDR3 runs 17 residues. CDR1 is DFQATT and CDR2 is SNEGSKA in the germline V gene (reference sequence). V gave up 2 bases and J gave up 6 bases; unmatched junction bases: 12. The DNA for the CDR3 is TGCAGTGCTAGACCTCTAGCGGGAGTTGAGGTGGCCGGGGAGCTGTTTTTT. Translated, it gives CSARPLAGVEVAGELFF.

The chain couples TRBV5-1 to TRBJ2-1, with TRBD2 matching over 9 bases. Losses at the gene ends were 0 bases for V and 5 bases for J; bases not matched to a gene: 3. CDR3 length: 15 residues. Germline V gives CDR1 SGHRS, CDR2 YFSETQ. The CDR3 sequence is CASSLGREGHNEQFF. The CDR3 region has the DNA TGCGCCAGCAGCTTGGGGCGGGAGGGCCACAATGAGCAGTTCTTC. Filled out from reference TRBV5-1 and TRBJ2-1, the complete variable domain reads KAGVTQTPRYLIKTRGQQVTLSCSPISGHRSVSWYQQTPGQGLQFLFEYFSETQRNKGNFPGRFSGRQFSNSRSEMNVSTLELGDSALYLCASSLGREGHNEQFFGPGTRLTVL.

This clonotype was counted many times. The rearrangement links TRBV5-1 to TRBJ1-1, with D possibly matching TRBD1 (6 bases). With 4 bases removed from V and 2 bases from J, the gap between germline ends came to 18 bases. The CDR3 has 16 residues. Germline CDR1 SGHRS, CDR2 YFSETQ. In DNA form, the CDR3 reads TGCGCCAGCAGCACTCCTTCGGGGGGGGCTAACACTGAAGCTTTCTTT. Amino acid sequence: CASSTPSGGANTEAFF.

The chain combines TRBV5-1 with TRBJ2-5; the match to TRBD2 covers 9 bases. Germline loops: CDR1 SGHRS, CDR2 YFSETQ. CDR3 length equals 15 residues. V lost 3 bases and J lost 3; bases outside the gene matches: 6. The CDR3 sequence: CASSSGASGKETQYF. CDR3 in DNA: TGCGCCAGCAGCTCCGGGGCTAGCGGGAAAGAGACCCAGTACTTC.

This clonotype was seen a handful of times. The chain links TRBV7-2 to TRBJ2-3, with D unclear. Germline values: CDR1 SGHTA, CDR2 FQGNSA. The germline V and J ends were trimmed by 0 bases and 4 bases, with 5 bases remaining between them. The CDR3 extends over 13 amino acids. CDR3 residues: CASSLANADTQYF. CDR3 sequence (DNA): TGTGCCAGCAGCTTAGCGAACGCAGATACGCAGTATTTT.

This clonotype was seen more than once but under ten times. This chain joins TRBV24-1 and TRBJ2-5, with 7 bases matching TRBD2. Germline CDR1 is KGHDR and CDR2 is SFDVKD. V lost 0 bases to trimming and J lost 2 bases; unmatched junction nucleotides: 8. The CDR3 has 17 residues. The CDR3 spells CATSDLSRGDYQETQYF. CDR3 DNA sequence: TGTGCCACCAGTGATTTGTCCCGAGGGGACTATCAAGAGACCCAGTACTTC.

The chain is built from TRBV5-1 and TRBJ1-2, with 8 bases fitting TRBD1. CDR3 length: 15 amino acids. The J segment lost 7 bases and the V segment lost 4 bases, leaving 12 bases of the junction unmatched. Germline V gene sequence: CDR1 SGHRS, CDR2 YFSETQ. The CDR3 sequence is CASSVQPGQESGYTF. In nucleotides, the CDR3 is TGCGCCAGCAGCGTCCAACCGGGACAGGAGAGTGGCTACACCTTC.

This rearrangement joins TRBV11-2 to TRBJ2-3; TRBD2 is a possible D gene (6 bases). The V gene's germline CDR1 is SGHAT and CDR2 FQNNGV. The V end lost 1 base, the J end lost 0 bases, and 8 bases lay between the germline ends. The CDR3 totals 15 residues. The CDR3 DNA reads TGTGCCAGCAGCTTAGGGCTAGCGAGCACAGATACGCAGTATTTT. It encodes CASSLGLASTDTQYF.

V gene TRBV27 combines with J gene TRBJ2-3; the D gene could be TRBD1 or TRBD2 (5 bases each). Germline V gene sequence: CDR1 MNHEY, CDR2 SMNVEV (reference sequence). V was pared by 5 bases and J by 0 bases, with 15 bases between. This CDR3 is built from 16 residues. In nucleotides, the CDR3 is TGTGCCAGCAGTGCCCGGGGACCAGGGAGCACAGATACGCAGTATTTT. Translated, it gives CASSARGPGSTDTQYF.

The J gene is TRBJ2-7, the V gene TRBV5-1, with no clear D. The ends were cut back, 3 bases at V and 0 bases at J, with 7 bases in the middle. CDR1 is SGHRS and CDR2 is YFSETQ in the germline V gene. The CDR3 runs to 13 residues. CDR3 bases: TGCGCCAGCAGCTCGGCAGCCTCCTACGAGCAGTACTTC. It encodes CASSSAASYEQYF.

This chain joins TRBV5-5 and TRBJ1-5; D is undetermined. V was clipped by 4 bases and J by 7 bases, with 12 bases between them. The CDR3 is 13 residues long. Germline V gives CDR1 SGHKS, CDR2 YYEKEE (reference sequence). As DNA, the CDR3 is TGTGCCAGCAGCCCTGTTTTAGAACAGCCCCAGCATTTT. Its protein is CASSPVLEQPQHF.

The gene calls are TRBV5-8 and TRBJ2-2, with 9 bases lining up with TRBD1. J gave up 3 bases and V 1 base, and 4 bases lay outside the gene matches. This CDR3 has 16 amino acids. CDR1 and CDR2 (germline): SGHTS, YDEGEE. The CDR3 region has the DNA TGTGCCAGCAGCTTGCTGGGACAGGGACACACCGGGGAGCTGTTTTTT. Protein product: CASSLLGQGHTGELFF.

The chain couples TRBV19 to TRBJ2-1, with D unresolved. The CDR3 consists of 13 residues. V lost 2 bases to trimming and J lost 12 bases, with 14 bases between them. The germline CDR1 and CDR2 sequences are LNHDA and SQIVND (reference sequence). CDR3 amino acids: CASSIIPPNGQFF. DNA for the CDR3: TGTGCCAGTAGTATAATACCCCCGAACGGGCAGTTCTTC.

In this sample, this clonotype turned up a few times. J is TRBJ1-3 and V is TRBV6-6; D is unclear. The CDR3 consists of 14 residues. Trimming cost V 6 bases and J 1 base, with 10 bases left between them. Germline V gives CDR1 MNHNY, CDR2 SVGAGI (reference sequence). The CDR3 reads CASRSQRSGNTIYF. DNA of the CDR3: TGTGCCAGCAGATCCCAGCGGTCTGGAAACACCATATATTTT.

This clonotype was recorded at least ten times. The chain carries TRBV29-1 and TRBJ2-1, with D hard to call. Trimming removed 7 bases at V and 5 bases at J, with 15 bases between. This CDR3 contains 13 residues. Germline V lookup: CDR1 SQVTM, CDR2 ANQGSEA. CDR3 in DNA: TGCAGCGCTTTTGACCCGAATCACAATGAGCAGTTCTTC. Its translation is CSAFDPNHNEQFF.

The V and J genes are TRBV7-2 and TRBJ2-7; D unclear. CDR1 and CDR2 from the germline V gene are SGHTA and FQGNSA. The CDR3 runs 13 residues. The germline V and J ends were trimmed by 5 bases and 11 bases, with 19 bases remaining between them. The CDR3 nucleotides are TGTGCCAGCAGCAGTGGGGTTCGGCAGGACGAGTACTTC. Amino acid sequence: CASSSGVRQDEYF. The full variable domain, with the rest looked up from reference TRBV7-2 and TRBJ2-7, is GAGVSQSPSNKVTEKGKDVELRCDPISGHTALYWYRQSLGQGLEFLIYFQGNSAPDKSGLPSDRFSAERTGGSVSTLTIQRTQQEDSAVYLCASSSGVRQDEYFGPGTRLTVT.

The chain links TRBV7-2 to TRBJ1-3; a possible D gene is TRBD1 (5 bases). The CDR3 extends over 15 amino acids. V lost 5 bases and J lost 0, with 11 bases in between. Germline CDR1 is SGHTA and CDR2 is FQGNSA. This chain's CDR3 is CASSPTGFSGNTIYF. DNA of the CDR3: TGTGCCAGCAGCCCCACAGGTTTCTCTGGAAACACCATATATTTT.